What follows is one T cell receptor (beta chain) and its context. Its antigen target is currently unknown. Base qualities are not at hand, and no much larger clone is one base apart. The V end gives up 0 bases and the J end 9 bases, leaving 12 bases in the junction not matched to a gene. From a lookup of the germline V gene, CDR1 and CDR2 are SGHRS and YFSETQ. Inclusive of the bounding cysteine and phenylalanine, the CDR3 is 17 residues long. Only the CDR3 DNA is retained, 51 bases long and in frame from the first base. TCR beta CDR3 regions were amplified from RNA transcripts. For the first round of RT-PCR on the TCR CDR3, the HTBI primer set was used together with the Qiagen OneStep RT-PCR kit. Libraries were constructed in a second round of multiplex PCR, after which size selection and purification were carried out. Sequencing of the libraries was done on an Illumina HiSeq2000 using paired-end 100 bp reads. The source study handled its data this way. SOAPnuke was used to process the raw data, removing reads that contained adapters or uncalled bases, had a mean Phred below 15, or lacked an exact match to the constant primer or identifier. High-quality paired reads were merged with COPE v1.2.5, and unique nucleotide sequences were defined as clonotypes. Clonotypes were aligned to IMGT TRBV, TRBD and TRBJ reference segments using MiTCR v1.1. The analysis was restricted to V-J combinations with a frequency above 0.0001, which together covered about 99% of the repertoires. A TCS score was defined as the ratio of F50 (clonal expansion) to E x V (chaos), with BLOSUM62-based TCRdist applied between CDR3 peptides within each V-J. Welch's t-statistics and random forest reduced several hundred V-J features to roughly 13, which were used in a naive Bayes classifier (R e1071). TCRdb redid the processing of the public reads, applying fastp at Q25 and MiXCR, and retained in-frame beta chains. Every entry covers one CDR3 protein and lists the most common genes and DNA from its rows. TCRdb assigned the V and J calls; the authors' analysis was not used. Present in this sample are roughly 330,000 distinct CDR3 sequences, 16% of which were seen just once. Clones ranked in the top ten supply around 33% of the sample.

The sample is drawn from a study of T cells in Graves' hyperthyroidism and ophthalmopathy (dated by TCRdb to the late 2010s). Broadly, across the study: Peripheral blood samples were taken at the time of initial diagnosis, prior to any treatment. To identify TCR V-J signatures that set the groups apart, the researchers used a discovery cohort of about a hundred patients, made up of roughly 45 with Graves' ophthalmopathy and 57 with stable Graves' hyperthyroidism. An independent validation cohort of 18 to 20 hyperthyroidism patients and about 16 patients who later progressed to ophthalmopathy tested prospective prediction of ophthalmopathy. For training and testing, the approximately 97 patients in the discovery cohort were randomly divided in a 7:3 ratio. Thyroid tissue and blood T-cell repertoires from more than 5 Graves' hyperthyroidism patients were also compared in the study. After blood sampling, hyperthyroidism patients were treated with methimazole at a starting dose of 30 mg daily, and ophthalmopathy patients were treated with high-dose intravenous methylprednisolone. The paper describes TCR Vbeta CDR3 sequencing of around 130 peripheral blood samples, made up of some 42 ophthalmopathy patients, approximately 76 hyperthyroidism patients and 17 progressor patients.

Broad study findings and their caveats: Sample size was not statistically predetermined, and blinding of investigators to group allocation was not performed. In validation, progression to ophthalmopathy was predicted by the model with 55% to 71% sensitivity and 72% to 80% specificity, a median of roughly 6.4 months before onset. Most expanded thyroid clonotypes (frequency above 0.001) were also detected in blood, a finding suggesting that blood repertoires may reflect thyroid immune responses. In cross-validation, a model built on a 13 V-J signature told ophthalmopathy apart from stable hyperthyroidism with 87.88% sensitivity and about 81% specificity, and in testing the same model reached 80%/75%.

Stable Graves' hyperthyroidism was defined as the absence of progression to ophthalmopathy over 18 months of follow-up. Hyperthyroidism patients were newly diagnosed, with disease duration under 2 months, and aged 18 to 65 years. The study excluded patients with uncontrolled infections, other autoimmune diseases, pregnancy or lactation. Clinical symptoms, serum thyroxine and TRAb, thyroid ultrasound, and orbital computed tomography formed the basis for the diagnoses. PBMCs were isolated from approximately 10 ml of fresh peripheral blood by Ficoll-Paque density gradient centrifugation. Trizol reagent was used to extract total RNA, and RNA quality was then checked on an Agilent 2100 Bioanalyzer.

The TCR comes from a man aged 25-45 years with Graves' hyperthyroidism. What was sequenced was blood. The sequence joins TRBV5-1 to TRBJ2-5; TRBD2 matches 12 bases in the middle. The DNA is as follows: TGCGCCAGCAGCTTGGCCGCTAGCGGGAGGGTCCGGGAGGCCCAGTACTTC. Its protein is CASSLAASGRVREAQYF.